This TCR beta chain appears in the sequencing data of a study of blood T cell repertoires in COVID-19. Study in general: There were acute and convalescent COVID-19 samples, and they came from the United States, Italy and Spain. T cells, B-cell-depleted T cells, or PBMCs provided the cDNA or gDNA that served as material.

The germline V gene has CDR1 MNHEY and CDR2 SVGAGI. The CDR3 loop spans 15 amino acids. With V trimmed by 2 bases and J by 6 bases, 7 bases remained unmatched. How the authors handled the data: Amplified reference gene primers provided the basis for estimating nucleated cell counts. Assay: immunoSEQ multiplex PCR; the TCRdb copy retains only in-frame clones and omits some. V and J calls and clone size follow that table, whereas D and trimming were derived from the DNA. The table records just over 20,000 clones, 86% of them present only once. J is TRBJ2-1 and V is TRBV6-5; 7 nucleotides agree with TRBD2. This receptor was taken from a human donor in a cohort sampled during active COVID-19. The sequenced sample was peripheral blood. The CDR3 sequence: CASSYVGGRGNEQFF. Here the CDR3 DNA reads TGTGCCAGCAGTTACGTTGGTGGGAGGGGCAATGAGCAGTTCTTC.